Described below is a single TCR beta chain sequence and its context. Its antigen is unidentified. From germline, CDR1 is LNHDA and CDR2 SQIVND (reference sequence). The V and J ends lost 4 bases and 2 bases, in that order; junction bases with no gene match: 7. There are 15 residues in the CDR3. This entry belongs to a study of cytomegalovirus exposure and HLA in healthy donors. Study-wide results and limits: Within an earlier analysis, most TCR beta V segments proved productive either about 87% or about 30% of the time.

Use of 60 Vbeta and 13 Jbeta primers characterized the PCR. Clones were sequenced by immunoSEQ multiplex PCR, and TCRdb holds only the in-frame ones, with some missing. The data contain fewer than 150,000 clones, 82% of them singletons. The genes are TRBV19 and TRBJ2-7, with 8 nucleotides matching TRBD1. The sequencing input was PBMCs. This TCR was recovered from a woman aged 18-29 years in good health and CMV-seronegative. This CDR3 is CASSSRTGITYEQYF. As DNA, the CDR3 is TGTGCCAGTAGTAGCCGGACAGGGATAACCTACGAGCAGTACTTC.